These 16 T cell receptor beta chains were all obtained from the same sample, sequenced in a study of T-cell reconstitution after alpha-beta-depleted transplantation in children. During its preparation, the TCRbeta library received unique molecular identifiers. Each CDR3 protein gets one entry after TCRdb re-called the PCR reads with MiXCR. The data contain approximately 100,000 distinct CDR3 sequences, 10% to 15% of them singletons. Sequenced material: PBMCs from the stem cell graft donor, taken from the stem cell graft. These receptors originate from a human donor who donated a stem cell graft to a child with inherited bone marrow failure.

The sample holds many counts of this clonotype. The chain uses TRBV5-1 and TRBJ2-2; D not certain. This CDR3 is 13 amino acids long. Deletions cut 0 bases from V and 6 bases from J, with 6 bases between. Germline loops: CDR1 SGHRS, CDR2 YFSETQ. The CDR3 DNA sequence: TGCGCCAGCAGCTTGGATCCAGCCGGGGAGCTGTTTTTT. It codes for CASSLDPAGELFF.

In the case of this clonotype: A much bigger clone sits one base away, suggesting this may be a read error. CDR3 DNA: TGTGCCAGCAGTCGCTCAGGGGCACGAGAGACCCAGTACTTC. Protein sequence: CASSRSGARETQYF. The chain recombines TRBV5-6 with TRBJ2-5; tentatively, D is TRBD1 (6 bases). Per germline, CDR1 SGHDT and CDR2 YYEEEE. This CDR3 region has 14 residues. V lost 5 bases, J lost 4 bases, and 15 bases lay in between.

This clonotype was counted at least ten times. The chain recombines TRBV4-2 with TRBJ1-2, with D tentatively TRBD1 (6 bases). Germline CDR1 LGHNA, CDR2 YNFKEQ. The CDR3 consists of 14 residues. Between the trimmed V and J ends, which lost 4 bases and 3 bases, there was a span of 12 bases. The CDR3 nucleotides read TGTGCCAGCAGCCTCCAGTCAGGGGACTATGGCTACACCTTC. This translates into CASSLQSGDYGYTF.

In this sample, this clonotype turned up many times. The rearrangement joins TRBV4-3 to TRBJ2-7; D may be TRBD1 or TRBD2 (5 bases each). There are 14 residues in the CDR3. V was pared by 2 bases and J by 3 bases, with 11 bases between. The V gene's germline CDR1 is LGHNA and CDR2 YSLEER. The DNA of the CDR3 is TGCGCCAGCAGCCAACAAGAGGGGCTCTACGAGCAGTACTTC. It codes for CASSQQEGLYEQYF.

V is TRBV4-3 and J is TRBJ2-1, with TRBD2 identical over 8 bases. The V gene end was trimmed by 4 bases and the J gene end by 7 bases; junction bases not matched to a gene: 6. Germline V gene data show CDR1 as LGHNA and CDR2 as YSLEER. CDR3 length: 14 amino acids. The CDR3 bases are TGCGCCAGCAGCCCCGGACTAGCCCCGAATGAGCAGTTCTTC. It yields the protein CASSPGLAPNEQFF.

This clonotype was counted at least ten times. The rearrangement links TRBV5-1 to TRBJ1-1; no firm D call. Germline CDR1 SGHRS, CDR2 YFSETQ. The CDR3 loop spans 13 amino acids. V was pared by 5 bases and J by 2 bases, with 10 bases between. The CDR3 is CASRVGINTEAFF. CDR3 nucleotide sequence: TGCGCCAGCAGGGTGGGGATCAACACTGAAGCTTTCTTT.

This clonotype was recorded many times. The chain links TRBV7-9 to TRBJ1-3; D ambiguous. V was pared by 1 base and J by 4 bases, with 2 bases between. CDR3 length equals 12 residues. Germline loops: CDR1 SEHNR, CDR2 FQNEAQ (reference sequence). The CDR3 loop is CASSLGGNTIYF. DNA of the CDR3: TGTGCCAGCAGCTTAGGCGGAAACACCATATATTTT.

This clonotype was recorded many times. This rearrangement joins TRBV3-1 to TRBJ2-1, with 8 bases aligning to TRBD2. The V gene's germline CDR1 is LGHDT and CDR2 YNNKEL (reference sequence). V shed 0 bases, J shed 4 bases, and the junction held 14 bases outside the gene matches. CDR3 length: 19 amino acids. The CDR3 DNA reads TGTGCCAGCAGCCAAGACCCCCTAAGTTTCGGGAGGGCATACAATGAGCAGTTCTTC. Its translation: CASSQDPLSFGRAYNEQFF.

This clonotype has a count of ten or more. The gene calls are TRBV2 and TRBJ1-1; D is undetermined. Per the germline V gene, CDR1 is SNHLY and CDR2 is FYNNEI. The V and J ends lost 7 bases and 1 base respectively, with 13 bases between them. The CDR3 covers 14 residues. DNA of the CDR3: TGTGCCAGCATAGGCCCCCCCCCGAACACTGAAGCTTTCTTT. It codes for CASIGPPPNTEAFF. Based on the CDR3 plus reference TRBV2 and TRBJ1-1, the full variable domain is EPEVTQTPSHQVTQMGQEVILRCVPISNHLYFYWYRQILGQKVEFLVSFYNNEISEKSEIFDDQFSVERPDGSNFTLKIRSTKLEDSAMYFCASIGPPPNTEAFFGQGTRLTVV.

V and J are TRBV4-3 and TRBJ2-1; D remains unclear. Trimming cost V 1 base and J 9 bases, with 22 bases left between them. The V gene's germline CDR1 is LGHNA and CDR2 YSLEER. This CDR3 spans 17 amino acids. The CDR3 coding sequence is TGCGCCAGCAGCCAAGCGCACTACCGGTGGGTAGGTAGTGAGCAGTTCTTC. Its protein is CASSQAHYRWVGSEQFF.

This clonotype has a count of ten or more. CDR3 nucleotide sequence: TGCAGCGTTGGAGGGGGAGGGGAAGCCGAGCAGTACTTC. This translates into CSVGGGGEAEQYF. This rearrangement joins TRBV29-1 to TRBJ2-7; D may be TRBD2 (7 bases). There are 13 residues in the CDR3. V was shortened by 4 bases and J by 6 bases, with 16 bases between the two germline ends. The germline V gene has CDR1 SQVTM and CDR2 ANQGSEA.

The rearrangement links TRBV6-2 or TRBV6-3 to TRBJ2-7; 8 bases map to TRBD1. Germline V gene sequence: CDR1 MNHEY, CDR2 SVGEGT. V lost 5 bases to trimming and J lost 6 bases; unmatched junction nucleotides: 9. The CDR3 sequence is 14 residues long. CDR3 residues: CASSLRQGHREQYF. Here the CDR3 DNA reads TGTGCCAGCAGTCTCCGACAGGGGCATCGCGAGCAGTACTTC.

The chain uses TRBV5-5 and TRBJ1-1; 9 nucleotides align to TRBD1. The CDR3 sequence is 16 residues long. The germline V gene encodes CDR1 SGHKS and CDR2 YYEKEE (reference sequence). V lost 4 bases to trimming and J lost 4 bases; unmatched junction nucleotides: 11. This chain's CDR3 is CASSVQGASQGTEAFF. CDR3 DNA: TGTGCCAGCAGCGTACAGGGGGCCTCGCAGGGCACTGAAGCTTTCTTT. Variable domain in full (rest from reference TRBV5-5 and TRBJ1-1): DAGVTQSPTHLIKTRGQQVTLRCSPISGHKSVSWYQQVLGQGPQFIFQYYEKEERGRGNFPDRFSARQFPNYSSELNVNALLLGDSALYLCASSVQGASQGTEAFFGQGTRLTVV.

This clonotype showed up many times. This chain uses TRBV7-9 with TRBJ1-1; the D is unclear. In germline, CDR1 is SEHNR, CDR2 FQNEAQ (reference sequence). V lost 4 bases to trimming and J lost 5 bases, with 8 bases between them. The CDR3 is 12 amino acids. The DNA of the CDR3 is TGTGCCAGCAGCTCTACCTTTACTGAAGCTTTCTTT. Protein product: CASSSTFTEAFF.

This clonotype was observed at least ten times. The rearrangement uses TRBV7-2 and TRBJ2-1, with D perhaps assigned TRBD1 or TRBD2 (6 bases each). V shed 4 bases and J shed 8 bases, with 12 bases lying between them. This CDR3 spans 13 amino acids. Germline CDR1 is SGHTA and CDR2 is FQGNSA. The CDR3 DNA reads as TGTGCCAGCAGCTCCCCAGGGGAGGATGAGCAGTTCTTC. This translates into CASSSPGEDEQFF.

This clonotype has at least ten counts. The chain is built from TRBV20-1 and TRBJ2-3, with D possibly TRBD2 on 5 matching bases. Trimming cost V 4 bases and J 3 bases, with 17 bases left between them. CDR3 size: 15 residues. The germline V gene has CDR1 DFQATT and CDR2 SNEGSKA (reference sequence). This CDR3 is CSANGLESLTDTQYF. As DNA, the CDR3 is TGCAGTGCTAACGGACTGGAGAGTTTAACAGATACGCAGTATTTT.